The T cell receptor beta chain under discussion was sequenced for a study of blood T cell repertoires in COVID-19. Study summary: Researchers got acute and convalescent COVID-19 samples from the United States, Italy and Spain. Sample material is recorded as cDNA or gDNA derived from T cells, B-cell-depleted T cells, or PBMCs.

Here immunoSEQ multiplex PCR was the method, and the copy in TCRdb shows in-frame clones only, minus some. In the table there are tens of thousands of clones, about 86% of which are singletons. This clone was recorded once. Germline V gives CDR1 SGDLS, CDR2 YYNGEE. CDR3 length: 14 amino acids. V gave up 1 base and J gave up 6 bases, with 8 bases separating them. Sequenced: peripheral blood. The chain uses TRBV9 and TRBJ1-6; D ambiguous. The sequence came from an elderly woman in a cohort sampled during active or convalescent COVID-19. For the CDR3, the DNA is TGTGCCAGCAGCGTAAAGACTGCTAATTCACCCCTCCACTTT. Amino acid sequence: CASSVKTANSPLHF. Drawing the rest from reference TRBV9 and TRBJ1-6, the complete variable domain is DSGVTQTPKHLITATGQRVTLRCSPRSGDLSVYWYQQSLDQGLQFLIQYYNGEERAKGNILERFSAQQFPDLHSELNLSSLELGDSALYFCASSVKTANSPLHFGNGTRLTVT.